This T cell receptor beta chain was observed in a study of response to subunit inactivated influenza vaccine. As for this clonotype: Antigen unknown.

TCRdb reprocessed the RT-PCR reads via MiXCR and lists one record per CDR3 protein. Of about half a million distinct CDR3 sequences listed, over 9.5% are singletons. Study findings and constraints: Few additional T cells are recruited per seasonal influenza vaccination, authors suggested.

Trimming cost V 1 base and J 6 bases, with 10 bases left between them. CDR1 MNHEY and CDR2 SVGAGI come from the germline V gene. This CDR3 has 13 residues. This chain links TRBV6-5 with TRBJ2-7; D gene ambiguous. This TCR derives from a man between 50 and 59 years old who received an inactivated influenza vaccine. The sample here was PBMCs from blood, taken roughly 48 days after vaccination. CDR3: CASSYYEASEQYF. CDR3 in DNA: TGTGCCAGCAGTTACTATGAGGCTTCCGAGCAGTACTTC.